One T cell receptor (beta chain) is described in this entry. What it binds is unknown. The CDR3 consists of 16 residues. The V gene's germline CDR1 is KGHSH and CDR2 LQKENI. Trimming removed 4 bases from V and 6 bases from J; junction bases left unmatched: 10. The data were taken from a study of high-grade serous ovarian cancer treatment subgroups. In the study overall: Samples averaged around 14,000 reads and several thousand unique TCR beta rearrangements. General study points: Repertoire analysis covered CDR3 alone, not CDR1 or CDR2. Same-patient tumor repertoires overlapped at roughly 0.095 to 0.8; different patients barely overlapped. These tumor repertoires lack spatial information from bulk sequencing.

This table comes from immunoSEQ multiplex PCR, and its TCRdb copy is limited to in-frame clones, with some not included. The table records approximately 17,000 clones, approximately 71% of them present only once. Tumor tissue was taken before any definitive surgery or chemotherapy was given. Sequenced: tumor tissue. This clonotype originated in a human donor with high-grade serous ovarian cancer. V gene TRBV18 combines with J gene TRBJ2-1, with 9 bases identical to TRBD1. The CDR3 DNA is TGTGCCAGCTCACTTGGACAGGGGCTTGTAGGCAATGAGCAGTTCTTC. Translated, it gives CASSLGQGLVGNEQFF.